This TCR beta chain was identified during a study of T cell repertoires in cytomegalovirus infection. On this clonotype: Antigen specificity is unknown.

One entry per CDR3 protein, called by TCRdb with MiXCR from the reads. Counted here are approximately 390,000 distinct CDR3 sequences, about 35% occurring once; the ten biggest clones make up approximately 13%. CDR1 is GTSNPN, CDR2 SVGIG, per germline (reference sequence). CDR3 size: 15 residues. Trimming cost V 4 bases and J 0 bases, with 12 bases left between them. The clonotype comes from a human donor in good health (CMV status not recorded). Some clones in this sample may be carry-over from other donors' samples. The chain employs TRBV30 and TRBJ2-2, with unresolved D. The sample in question was cultured PBMCs, obtained from culture after CMV antigen stimulation. The CDR3 sequence: CAWNQKFANTGELFF. Here the CDR3 DNA reads TGTGCCTGGAACCAGAAATTCGCGAACACCGGGGAGCTGTTTTTT.